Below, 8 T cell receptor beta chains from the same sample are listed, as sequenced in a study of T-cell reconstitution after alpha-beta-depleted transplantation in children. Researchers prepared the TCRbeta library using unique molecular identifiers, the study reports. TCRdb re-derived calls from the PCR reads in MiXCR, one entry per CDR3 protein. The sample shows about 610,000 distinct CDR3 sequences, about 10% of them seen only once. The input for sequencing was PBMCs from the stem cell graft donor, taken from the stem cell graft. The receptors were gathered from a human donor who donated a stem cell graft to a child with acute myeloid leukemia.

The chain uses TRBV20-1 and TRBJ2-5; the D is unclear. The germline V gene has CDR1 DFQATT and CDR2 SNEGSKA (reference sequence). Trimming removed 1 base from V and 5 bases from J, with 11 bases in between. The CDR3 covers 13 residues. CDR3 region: CSARVSGMETQYF. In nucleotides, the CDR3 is TGCAGTGCTAGAGTATCAGGAATGGAGACCCAGTACTTC.

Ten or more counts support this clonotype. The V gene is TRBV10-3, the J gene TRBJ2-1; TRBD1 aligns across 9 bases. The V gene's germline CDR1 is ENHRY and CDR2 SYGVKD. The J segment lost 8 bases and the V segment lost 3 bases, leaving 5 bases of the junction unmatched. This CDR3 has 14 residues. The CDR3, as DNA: TGTGCCATCAGTGAAGGACAGGGGCGGGATGAGCAGTTCTTC. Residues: CAISEGQGRDEQFF.

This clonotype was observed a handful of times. The CDR3 region is CASSQGSPAYEQYF. The DNA for the CDR3 is TGTGCCAGCAGCCAAGGATCTCCAGCCTACGAGCAGTACTTC. The chain links TRBV3-1 to TRBJ2-7, with D uncertain. The germline V gene has CDR1 LGHDT and CDR2 YNNKEL (reference sequence). V lost 1 base, J lost 2 bases, and 9 bases lay in between. CDR3 length equals 14 residues.

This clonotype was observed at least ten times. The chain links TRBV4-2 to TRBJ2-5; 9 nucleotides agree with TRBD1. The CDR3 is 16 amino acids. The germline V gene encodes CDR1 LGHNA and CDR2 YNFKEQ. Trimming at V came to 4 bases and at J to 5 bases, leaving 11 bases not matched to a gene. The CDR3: CASSRIPGQGLETQYF. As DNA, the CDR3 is TGTGCCAGCAGCCGAATACCGGGACAGGGCTTGGAGACCCAGTACTTC.

The CDR3 region has the DNA TGCAGTGCGAGCCCGGGACTAGGCTACGAGCAGTACTTC. Translation gives CSASPGLGYEQYF. This rearrangement joins TRBV20-1 to TRBJ2-7; 8 bases align to TRBD2. The length of the CDR3 is 13 residues. The V and J ends lost 6 bases and 3 bases, in that order; junction bases with no gene match: 7. Germline CDR1 and CDR2: DFQATT and SNEGSKA (reference sequence).

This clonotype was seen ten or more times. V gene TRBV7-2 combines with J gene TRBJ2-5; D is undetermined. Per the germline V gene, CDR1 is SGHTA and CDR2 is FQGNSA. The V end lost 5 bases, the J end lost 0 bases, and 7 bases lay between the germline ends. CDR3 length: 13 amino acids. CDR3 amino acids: CASSVRYQETQYF. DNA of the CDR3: TGTGCCAGCAGCGTCCGGTACCAAGAGACCCAGTACTTC.

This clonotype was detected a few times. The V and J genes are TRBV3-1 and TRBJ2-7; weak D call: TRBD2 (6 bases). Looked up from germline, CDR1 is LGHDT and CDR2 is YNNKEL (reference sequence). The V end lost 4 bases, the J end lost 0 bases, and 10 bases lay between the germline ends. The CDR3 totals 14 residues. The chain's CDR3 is CASSRGTISYEQYF. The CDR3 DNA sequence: TGTGCCAGCAGCCGCGGGACCATCTCCTACGAGCAGTACTTC.

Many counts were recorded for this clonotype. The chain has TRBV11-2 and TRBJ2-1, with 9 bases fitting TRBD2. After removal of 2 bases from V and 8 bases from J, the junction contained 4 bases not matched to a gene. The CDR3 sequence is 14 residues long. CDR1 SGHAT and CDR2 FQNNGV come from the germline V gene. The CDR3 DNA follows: TGTGCCAGCAGCTTACAGCGGGAGGAAGATGAGCAGTTCTTC. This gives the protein CASSLQREEDEQFF. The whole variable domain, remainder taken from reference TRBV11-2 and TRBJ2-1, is EAGVAQSPRYKIIEKRQSVAFWCNPISGHATLYWYQQILGQGPKLLIQFQNNGVVDDSQLPKDRFSAERLKGVDSTLKIQPAKLEDSAVYLCASSLQREEDEQFFGPGTRLTVL.